This TCR beta chain came from a study of shared clonotypes between healthy human individuals. Original handling: Junction-only immunoSEQ data arrived without quality scores, meaning filtering differed. The data were produced by immunoSEQ multiplex PCR, yet TCRdb's version contains in-frame clones alone and is incomplete. V, J and clone size were drawn from that table, and D and trimming were deduced from the DNA. The table includes approximately 500,000 clones, less than 96% detected once. Only one count was recorded for this clone. Its specificity is unknown. Study results and caveats: Clonotypes shared by all four sorted-subset donors had higher generation probabilities than non-shared clonotypes. In having few donors, the study represented limited genetic and exposure-history diversity. Researchers sampled only blood; tissue repertoires likely differ.

The TCR sequence derives from a woman aged 25 to 45 in good health. The sample taken for sequencing was naive CD4+ T cells sorted from blood. Subset given: CD45RA+ positively selected.

In nucleotides, the CDR3 is TGTGCCAGCAGACACAGGGGTCCTGAAGCTTTCTTT. This gives the protein CASRHRGPEAFF. This chain links TRBV7-2 with TRBJ1-1, with TRBD1 matching over 7 bases. J was trimmed by 6 bases and V by 6 bases; bases with no gene match: 4. The V gene's germline CDR1 is SGHTA and CDR2 FQGNSA. The CDR3 covers 12 residues.